The T cell receptor (beta chain) under discussion was sequenced for a study of OX40 agonist ivuxolimab in advanced cancers. Concerning the study at large: The costimulatory receptor OX40 (CD134) was targeted by ivuxolimab, a fully human IgG2 agonistic monoclonal antibody. In the dose-escalation cohort, 82.7% of patients were male, and the mean age was around 60 years, with a range of roughly 20 to 80. Prior anti-PD-1, anti-PD-L1 or anti-CTLA-4 therapy was permitted, and 35% to 40% of dose-escalation patients had received checkpoint inhibitors. Peripheral TCRbeta sequencing aimed to test whether ivuxolimab altered TCR sequence diversity and caused clonal T-cell expansion. Of the approximately 53 patients in dose escalation, about 20 had hepatocellular carcinoma, approximately 15 had melanoma, 9 had renal cell carcinoma and 9 had head and neck cancer. The paper reports the monotherapy dose-escalation portion (N of about 47 patients) of the phase I ivuxolimab trial. Intravenous ivuxolimab was administered to patients every 2 weeks at six dose levels: 0.01, 0.1, 0.3, 1.5, 3 and 10 mg/kg. Partial responses occurred in three dose-escalation patients, of whom one had hepatocellular carcinoma and two had cutaneous melanoma.

The research as a whole found: Which antigens the clonally expanded peripheral T cells were specific for was not determined. Low levels of normalized T-cell clonal expansion were also seen in some nonresponding patients. In the 0.1-3.0 mg/kg groups, partial responders had among the lowest normalized peripheral clonal expansion, particularly in CD8+ T cells. After ivuxolimab, CD8+ T cells had more expanded clones than CD4+ T cells on average. At doses of 0.1 to 3.0 mg/kg, clonal expansion of both CD4+ and CD8+ blood T cells was observed from baseline to week 6.

Inclusive of the bounding cysteine and phenylalanine, the CDR3 is 16 residues long. Only the CDR3 portion is preserved as DNA: 48 bases, with reading frame beginning at the first base. The germline V and J ends show losses of 0 bases and 3 bases respectively, and no gene match explains 4 bases of the junction. Reading the germline V gene gives CDR1 SGHRS and CDR2 YFSETQ. Genomic DNA was isolated from the sorted cells so that the TCRbeta CDR3 region could be sequenced. The immunoSEQ Assay was used for sequencing of TCRbeta CDR3 regions. Held by TCRdb, this immuneACCESS table contains in-frame sequences only and omits some clones. Under half of the omission traces to an unresolved V gene where checked; the cause of the rest is unknown. Present in this sample are 20,000 to 30,000 clones, roughly 70% of which were seen just once. The top ten hold about 15% of the sample. Notes on this clone: Its cognate antigen has yet to be identified. No base quality values were provided; no much bigger clone lies one nucleotide off.

Patients with autoimmune disease history or receiving systemic immunosuppression were excluded from the trial. Peripheral blood for TCR sequencing was drawn from every dose cohort at baseline, at cycle 4 day 1 and at cycle 7 day 1. The samples were drawn from a first-in-human, open-label, multicenter phase I dose-escalation trial of ivuxolimab. Adults with locally advanced or metastatic melanoma, renal cell carcinoma, hepatocellular carcinoma or head and neck squamous cell carcinoma were enrolled in the trial. Before TCR sequencing, CD4+ T cells and CD8+ T cells were sorted from peripheral blood as separate populations.

Sample: CD4+ or CD8+ T cells sorted from blood, taken in a trial of the OX40 agonist ivuxolimab. The TCR comes from an adult with an advanced solid tumor such as melanoma, head and neck, liver or kidney cancer. The sequence is built from TRBV5-1 and TRBJ2-1, with 9 bases matching TRBD1. The CDR3 sequence is CASSLGSGQGYNEQFF. The DNA sequence is given as TGCGCCAGCAGCTTGGGTTCGGGACAGGGCTACAATGAGCAGTTCTTC.